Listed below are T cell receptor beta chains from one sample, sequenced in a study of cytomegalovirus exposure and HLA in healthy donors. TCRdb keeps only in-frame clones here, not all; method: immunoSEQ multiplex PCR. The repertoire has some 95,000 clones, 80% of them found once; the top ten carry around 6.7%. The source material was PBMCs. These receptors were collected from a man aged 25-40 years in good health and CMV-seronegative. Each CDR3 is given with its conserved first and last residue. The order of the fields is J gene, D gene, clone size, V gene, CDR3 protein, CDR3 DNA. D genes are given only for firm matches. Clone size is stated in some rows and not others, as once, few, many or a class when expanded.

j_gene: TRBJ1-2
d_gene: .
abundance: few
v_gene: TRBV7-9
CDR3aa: CASSRYDRNLFYGYTF
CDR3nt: TGTGCCAGCAGCCGTTATGACAGAAATCTCTTCTATGGCTACACCTTC

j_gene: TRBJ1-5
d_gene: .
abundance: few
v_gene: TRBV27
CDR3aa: CASSLLFVQGYQPQHF
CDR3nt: TGTGCCAGCAGTTTGCTTTTTGTCCAGGGCTATCAGCCCCAGCATTTT

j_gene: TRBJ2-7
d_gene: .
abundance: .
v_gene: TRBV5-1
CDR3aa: CASSRVPQGPTLIPYEQYF
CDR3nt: TGCGCCAGCAGCAGGGTCCCACAGGGCCCCACCCTTATTCCCTACGAGCAGTACTTC

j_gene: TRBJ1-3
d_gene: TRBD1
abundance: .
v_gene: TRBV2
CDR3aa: CASRGGADTIYF
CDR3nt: TGTGCCAGCAGAGGGGGCGCGGACACCATATATTTT

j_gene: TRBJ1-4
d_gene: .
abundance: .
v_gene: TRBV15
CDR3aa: CAIGSGAGEKLFF
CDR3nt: TGTGCCATCGGATCTGGGGCCGGTGAAAAACTGTTTTTT

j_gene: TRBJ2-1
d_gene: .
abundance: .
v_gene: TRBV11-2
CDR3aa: CASSLGGQTYNEQFF
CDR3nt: TGTGCCAGCAGCTTAGGCGGCCAGACCTACAATGAGCAGTTCTTC

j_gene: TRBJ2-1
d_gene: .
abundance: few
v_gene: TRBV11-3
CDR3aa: CASSLAGPSASSYNEQFF
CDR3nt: TGTGCCAGCAGCTTAGCGGGCCCTAGCGCGAGCTCCTACAATGAGCAGTTCTTC

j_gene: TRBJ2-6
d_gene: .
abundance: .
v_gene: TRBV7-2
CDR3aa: CASSTNSGANVLTF
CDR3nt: TGTGCCAGCAGCACAAACTCTGGGGCCAACGTCCTGACTTTC

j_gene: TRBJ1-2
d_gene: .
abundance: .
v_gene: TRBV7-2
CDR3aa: CASSLAPEPLRGYTF
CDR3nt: TGTGCCAGCAGCTTAGCCCCCGAGCCCCTTCGTGGCTACACCTTC

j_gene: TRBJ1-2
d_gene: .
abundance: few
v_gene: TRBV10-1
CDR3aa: CAREGDYGYTF
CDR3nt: TGCGCCCGCGAGGGTGACTATGGCTACACCTTC

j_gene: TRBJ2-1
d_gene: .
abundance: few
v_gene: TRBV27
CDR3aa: CASSFSRNEQFF
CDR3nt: TGTGCCAGCAGTTTTTCTCGCAATGAGCAGTTCTTC

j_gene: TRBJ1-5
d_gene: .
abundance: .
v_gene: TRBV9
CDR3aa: CASSVVSYSNQPQHF
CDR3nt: TGTGCCAGCAGCGTCGTCTCCTATAGCAATCAGCCCCAGCATTTT

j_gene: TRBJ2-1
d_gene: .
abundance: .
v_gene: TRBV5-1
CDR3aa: CASSLAVDWSRNEQFF
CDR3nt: TGCGCCAGCAGCTTGGCCGTGGACTGGTCGCGAAATGAGCAGTTCTTC

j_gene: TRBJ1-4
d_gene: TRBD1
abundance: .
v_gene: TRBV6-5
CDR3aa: CASSYGFSAGGGKLFF
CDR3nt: TGTGCCAGCAGTTACGGTTTCTCGGCAGGGGGCGGAAAACTGTTTTTT

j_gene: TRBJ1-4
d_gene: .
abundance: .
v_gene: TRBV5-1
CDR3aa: CASSLQGQGNEKLFF
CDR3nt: TGCGCCAGCAGCTTGCAGGGGCAGGGGAATGAAAAACTGTTTTTT

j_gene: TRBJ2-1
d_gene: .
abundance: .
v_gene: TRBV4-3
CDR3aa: CASSQLSAGNNEQFF
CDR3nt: TGCGCCAGCAGCCAACTGTCTGCGGGAAACAATGAGCAGTTCTTC

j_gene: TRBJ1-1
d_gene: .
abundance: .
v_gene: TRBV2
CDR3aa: CASSFNRNTEAFF
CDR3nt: TGTGCCAGCAGTTTCAACAGGAACACTGAAGCTTTCTTT

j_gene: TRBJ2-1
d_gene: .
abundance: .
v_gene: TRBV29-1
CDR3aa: CRTKSGADEQFF
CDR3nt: TGCAGGACAAAATCAGGGGCGGATGAGCAGTTCTTC

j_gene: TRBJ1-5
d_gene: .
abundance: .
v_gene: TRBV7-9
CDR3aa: CASSSTGHVGPQHF
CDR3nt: TGTGCCAGCAGTTCTACAGGCCACGTCGGGCCCCAGCATTTT

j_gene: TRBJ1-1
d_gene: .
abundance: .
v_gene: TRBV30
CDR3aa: CAWSVDMNTEAFF
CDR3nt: TGTGCCTGGAGCGTAGATATGAACACTGAAGCTTTCTTT

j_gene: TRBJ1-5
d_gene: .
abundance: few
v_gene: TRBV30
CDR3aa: CAWTPAGNQPQHF
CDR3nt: TGTGCCTGGACCCCTGCGGGCAATCAGCCCCAGCATTTT

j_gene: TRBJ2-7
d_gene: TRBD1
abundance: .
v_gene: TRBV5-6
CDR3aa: CASSGQGALGYEQYF
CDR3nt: TGTGCCAGCAGCGGACAGGGGGCGCTTGGATACGAGCAGTACTTC

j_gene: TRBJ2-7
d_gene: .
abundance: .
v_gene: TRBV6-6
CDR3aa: CASSPDESRWFF
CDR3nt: TGTGCCAGCAGTCCTGATGAGAGCCGTTGGTTCTTC

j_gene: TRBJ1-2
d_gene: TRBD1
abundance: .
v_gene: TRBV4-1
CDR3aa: CASSQGDRGHGYTF
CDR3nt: TGCGCCAGCAGCCAAGGGGACAGGGGGCATGGCTACACCTTC

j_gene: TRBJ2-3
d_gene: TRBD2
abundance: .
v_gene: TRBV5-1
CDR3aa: CASSPSGGAFPDTQYF
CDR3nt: TGCGCCAGCAGCCCCTCGGGGGGGGCCTTTCCAGATACGCAGTATTTT

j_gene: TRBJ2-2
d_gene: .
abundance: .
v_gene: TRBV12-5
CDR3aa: CASGPNTESGELFF
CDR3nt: TGTGCTAGTGGTCCAAATACAGAGAGCGGGGAGCTGTTTTTT

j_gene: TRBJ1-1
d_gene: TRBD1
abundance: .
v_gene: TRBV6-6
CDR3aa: CASSRTGGTEAFF
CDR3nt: TGTGCCAGCAGTAGGACAGGGGGCACTGAAGCTTTCTTT

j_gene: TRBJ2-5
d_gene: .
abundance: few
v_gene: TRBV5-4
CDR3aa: CASTPGVGQETQYF
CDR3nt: TGTGCCAGCACCCCCGGGGTAGGACAAGAGACCCAGTACTTC

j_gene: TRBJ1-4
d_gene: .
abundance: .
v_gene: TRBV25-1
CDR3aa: CASNSRTNEKLFF
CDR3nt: TGTGCCAGCAATAGTCGTACTAATGAAAAACTGTTTTTT

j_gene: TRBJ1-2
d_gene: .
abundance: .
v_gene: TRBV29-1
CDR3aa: CSGEDNLYGHTF
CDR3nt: TGCAGCGGAGAGGACAATCTCTATGGCCACACCTTC

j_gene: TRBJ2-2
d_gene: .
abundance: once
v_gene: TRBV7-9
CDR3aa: CASSSASYGELFF
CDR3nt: TGTGCCAGCAGCTCCGCGTCCTATGGGGAGCTGTTTTTT

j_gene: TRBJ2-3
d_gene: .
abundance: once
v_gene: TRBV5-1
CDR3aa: CASRGEVTDTQYF
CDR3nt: TGCGCCAGCAGGGGTGAGGTAACAGATACGCAGTATTTT

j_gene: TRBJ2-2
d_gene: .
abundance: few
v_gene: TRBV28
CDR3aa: CASRVSGNTGELFF
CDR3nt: TGTGCCAGCAGAGTGAGCGGGAACACCGGGGAGCTGTTTTTT

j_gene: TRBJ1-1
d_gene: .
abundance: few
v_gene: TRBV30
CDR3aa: CAWSLSWTANTEAFF
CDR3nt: TGTGCCTGGAGTCTTTCTTGGACAGCCAACACTGAAGCTTTCTTT

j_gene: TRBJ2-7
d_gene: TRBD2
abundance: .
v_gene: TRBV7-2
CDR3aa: CASSFIAGGRYEQYF
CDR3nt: TGTGCCAGCAGCTTTATAGCGGGAGGGCGCTACGAGCAGTACTTC

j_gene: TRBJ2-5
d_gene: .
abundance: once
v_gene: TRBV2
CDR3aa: CASRYGGEETQYF
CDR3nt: TGTGCCAGCAGGTACGGGGGAGAAGAGACCCAGTACTTC

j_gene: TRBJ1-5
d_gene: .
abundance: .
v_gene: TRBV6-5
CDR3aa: CASRPGGYSNQPQHF
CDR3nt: TGTGCCAGCCGTCCGGGGGGATATAGCAATCAGCCCCAGCATTTT

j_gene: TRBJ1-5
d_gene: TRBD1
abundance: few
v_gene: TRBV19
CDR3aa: CASSIKGQGAGQPQHF
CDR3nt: TGTGCCAGTAGTATCAAGGGACAGGGGGCAGGTCAGCCCCAGCATTTT

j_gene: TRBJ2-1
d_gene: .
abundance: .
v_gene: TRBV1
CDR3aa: CTSSPSRDHSYNEQFF
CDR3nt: TGCACCAGCAGCCCCAGCAGGGATCACTCCTACAATGAGCAGTTCTTC